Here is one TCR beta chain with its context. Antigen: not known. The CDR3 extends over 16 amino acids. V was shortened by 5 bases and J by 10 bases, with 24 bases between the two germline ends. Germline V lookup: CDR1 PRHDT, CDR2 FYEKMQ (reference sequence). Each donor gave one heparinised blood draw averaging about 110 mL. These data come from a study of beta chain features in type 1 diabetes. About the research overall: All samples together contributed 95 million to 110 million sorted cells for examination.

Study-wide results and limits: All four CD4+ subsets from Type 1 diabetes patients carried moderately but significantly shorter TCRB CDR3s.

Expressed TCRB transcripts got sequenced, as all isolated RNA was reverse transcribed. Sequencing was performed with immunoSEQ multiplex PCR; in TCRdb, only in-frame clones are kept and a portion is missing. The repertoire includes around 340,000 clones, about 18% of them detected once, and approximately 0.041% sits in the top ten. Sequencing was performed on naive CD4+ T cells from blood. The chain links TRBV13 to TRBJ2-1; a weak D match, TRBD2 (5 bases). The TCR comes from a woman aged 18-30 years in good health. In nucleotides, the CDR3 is TGTGCCAGCAGCCGACTTATGGGAGAGGTAACCCGCGAGCAGTTCTTC. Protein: CASSRLMGEVTREQFF.